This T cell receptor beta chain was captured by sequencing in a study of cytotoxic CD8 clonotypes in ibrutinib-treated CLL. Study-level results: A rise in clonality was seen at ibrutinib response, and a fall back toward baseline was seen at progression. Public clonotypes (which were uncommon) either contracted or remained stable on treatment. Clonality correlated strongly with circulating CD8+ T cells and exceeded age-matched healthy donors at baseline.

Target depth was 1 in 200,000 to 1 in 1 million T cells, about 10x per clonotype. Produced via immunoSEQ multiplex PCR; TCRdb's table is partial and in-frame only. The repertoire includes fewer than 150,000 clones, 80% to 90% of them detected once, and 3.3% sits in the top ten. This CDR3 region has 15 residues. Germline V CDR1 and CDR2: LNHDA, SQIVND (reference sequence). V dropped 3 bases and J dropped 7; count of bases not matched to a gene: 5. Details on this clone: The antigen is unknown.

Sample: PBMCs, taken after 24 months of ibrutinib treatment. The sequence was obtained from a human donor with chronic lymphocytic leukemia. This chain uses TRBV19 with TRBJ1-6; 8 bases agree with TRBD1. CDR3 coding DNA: TGTGCCAGTAGTATCCCCAGACAGGGGAATTCACCCCTCCACTTT. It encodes CASSIPRQGNSPLHF.